This T cell receptor (beta chain) stems from a study of CD8+ T cells in alopecia areata. The J segment lost 9 bases and the V segment lost 3 bases, leaving 7 bases of the junction unmatched. The CDR3 is made up of 15 amino acids. Per germline, CDR1 MNHEY and CDR2 SMNVEV (reference sequence). After isolation, RNA underwent reverse transcription to generate cDNA as the sequencing template. Profiling relied on immunoSEQ multiplex PCR, and the TCRdb table lists in-frame clones only, not all of them. The sample yields about 110,000 clones, 45% to 70% seen once. This TCR came from a human donor in good health. Sequencing was done on a sample of CD8+ T cells sorted from blood. J is TRBJ1-6 and V is TRBV27; the match to TRBD1 covers 8 bases. The DNA of the CDR3 is TGTGCCAGCAGTTTGAGTTGGACAGGGATTTCACCCCTCCACTTT. Its protein product is CASSLSWTGISPLHF.